Below, one TCR beta chain is given with its context. Its antigen is as yet unknown. The sample originates from a study of shared clonotypes between healthy human individuals. Germline assignment: CDR1 SGHRS and CDR2 YFSETQ. Trimming removed 4 bases from V and 6 bases from J; junction bases left unmatched: 7. The CDR3 consists of 15 residues. Investigators spread the genomic DNA of each subset evenly over several immunoSEQ plates. Per the authors' pipeline: ImmunoSEQ sequences covered only the junction and lacked quality scores; filtering therefore differed. Repertoires were generated with immunoSEQ multiplex PCR, while TCRdb's copy carries only in-frame clones and drops some. V and J calls and clone size are as listed in that table; D and trimming were resolved from the DNA. The sample includes around 2.1 million clones, approximately 95% of them seen just once. General study findings and limits: Clonotype sharing across a few donors was observed for 4% to 5.5% of naive CD4 clonotypes. Lower generation probabilities were found for non-shared clonotypes than for those shared by all four donors.

This TCR was sampled from a man younger than 35 in good health. Sequencing was carried out using naive CD4+ T cells sorted from blood. Subset: CD45RA+ positively selected. The rearrangement uses TRBV5-1 and TRBJ1-6; 7 bases are shared with TRBD1. CDR3 in amino acids: CASSTDRLGNSPLHF. The DNA for the CDR3 is TGCGCCAGCAGCACGGACAGGCTGGGTAATTCACCCCTCCACTTT.